This T cell receptor (beta chain) was identified during a study of T-cell reconstitution after alpha-beta-depleted transplantation in children. V gave up 4 bases and J gave up 9 bases, with 10 bases separating them. The germline gives CDR1 SGHTA, CDR2 FQGNSA. The CDR3 covers 13 residues. Researchers prepared the TCRbeta library using unique molecular identifiers, the study reports. TCRdb analysed the PCR reads with MiXCR anew, one entry per CDR3 protein. Here the sample spans over 150,000 distinct CDR3 sequences, about 6.3% being singletons. This clonotype was observed at least ten times. The chain uses TRBV7-2 and TRBJ1-6; D gene ambiguous. The sequence came from a human donor who donated a stem cell graft to a child with Wiskott-Aldrich syndrome. Sequencing was performed on PBMCs from the stem cell graft donor, taken from the stem cell graft. The CDR3 loop is CASSSKGGSPLHF. Written as DNA, the CDR3 is TGTGCCAGCAGCTCAAAGGGTGGTTCACCCCTCCACTTT.